This record looks at one T cell receptor (beta chain) sequence and its context. The entry originates in a study of blood T cell repertoires in COVID-19. TCRdb's copy holds only in-frame clones and misses some; the assay was immunoSEQ multiplex PCR. This repertoire shows about 160,000 clones, 87% found once; its top ten account for around 3.9%. V was trimmed by 0 bases and J by 4 bases, leaving 17 bases between them. Per germline, CDR1 SGHRS and CDR2 YFSETQ. The CDR3 is 18 amino acids. What was sequenced was peripheral blood. The rearrangement links TRBV5-1 to TRBJ2-6, with a tentative D call TRBD1 (6 bases). This receptor was identified in a woman aged 60-70 years who had recovered from COVID-19. The CDR3 here is CASSLAALLGAGANVLTF. The CDR3 nucleotides read TGCGCCAGCAGCTTGGCCGCGTTGTTGGGGGCAGGGGCCAACGTCCTGACTTTC.